Listed here is a single T cell receptor (beta chain). Its target is unknown. The sample originates from a study of OX40 agonist ivuxolimab in advanced cancers. The overall study: Each dose-escalation patient presented with hepatocellular carcinoma, melanoma, renal cell or head and neck cancer. Among those treated, three patients had partial responses, one with hepatocellular carcinoma and two with cutaneous melanoma. General observations from the study: At 0.1 to 3.0 mg/kg and by week 6, clonal expansion occurred in CD4+ and CD8+ blood T cells. Expanded peripheral T-cell antigen specificity went undetermined.

Assay: immunoSEQ multiplex PCR; the TCRdb copy retains only in-frame clones and omits some. The sample records tens of thousands of clones, approximately 94% being singletons. The sequencing here drew on CD4+ or CD8+ T cells sorted from blood, taken in a trial of the OX40 agonist ivuxolimab. The receptor was derived from an adult with an advanced solid tumor such as melanoma, head and neck, liver or kidney cancer.

CDR3 loop: CAISENRDGVGSEQFF. In nucleotides, the CDR3 is TGTGCCATCAGTGAGAACAGAGACGGGGTGGGGAGTGAGCAGTTCTTC. The chain combines TRBV10-3 with TRBJ2-1; weak D call: TRBD2 (5 bases). V lost 2 bases and J lost 9, with 20 bases in between. The CDR3 has 16 amino acids. Germline V CDR1 and CDR2: ENHRY, SYGVKD.